These 27 T cell receptor beta chains originate from one sample sequenced in a study of beta chain features in type 1 diabetes. These receptors lack a known antigen. General study findings and limits: Shorter TCRB CDR3s, moderately but significantly so, marked every one of the four CD4+ subsets in Type 1 diabetes patients.

cDNA synthesis used the whole RNA isolate, giving expressed TCRB sequences. Generated by immunoSEQ multiplex PCR, the TCRdb table keeps only in-frame clones and is missing some. This table has about 30,000 clones, 56% appearing once. Specimen: Tregs from blood. The receptors derive from a young woman with type 1 diabetes.

CDR3 sequence: CASSLGTGEDGYTF. DNA for the CDR3: TGTGCCAGCAGCTTGGGGACAGGGGAGGATGGCTACACCTTC. The gene calls are TRBV7-9 and TRBJ1-2, with 10 bases aligning to TRBD1. From germline, CDR1 is SEHNR and CDR2 FQNEAQ (reference sequence). The CDR3 extends over 14 amino acids. The V gene end was trimmed by 3 bases and the J gene end by 6 bases; junction bases not matched to a gene: 4.

This clone was observed a few times. V and J are TRBV2 and TRBJ2-3; D is unclear. Trimming took off 2 bases at V and 3 bases at J, with 9 bases between the two ends. Germline loops: CDR1 SNHLY, CDR2 FYNNEI. This CDR3 spans 14 amino acids. In DNA, the CDR3 is TGTGCCAGCAGTGAACGTACAGAAACAGATACGCAGTATTTT. Translation: CASSERTETDTQYF. Drawing the rest from reference TRBV2 and TRBJ2-3, the complete variable domain is EPEVTQTPSHQVTQMGQEVILRCVPISNHLYFYWYRQILGQKVEFLVSFYNNEISEKSEIFDDQFSVERPDGSNFTLKIRSTKLEDSAMYFCASSERTETDTQYFGPGTRLTVL.

The V call is TRBV6-1, the J call TRBJ2-7; maybe TRBD1 (6 bases). Germline CDR1 reads MNHNS; CDR2 reads SASEGT. The V end lost 2 bases, the J end lost 0 bases, and 8 bases lay between the germline ends. The CDR3 length is 14 residues. CDR3 protein: CASSEQGSSYEQYF. The CDR3 nucleotides read TGTGCCAGCAGTGAACAGGGGTCCTCCTACGAGCAGTACTTC.

The chain carries TRBV19 and TRBJ2-3, with D unresolved. The V gene's germline CDR1 is LNHDA and CDR2 SQIVND (reference sequence). The CDR3 consists of 13 residues. Trimming cost V 4 bases and J 2 bases, with 7 bases left between them. CDR3: CASSSRLTDTQYF. The CDR3 nucleotides read TGTGCCAGTAGTAGCCGACTCACAGATACGCAGTATTTT.

This clone was recorded a few times. V usage is TRBV7-2 and J usage is TRBJ2-1; TRBD2 might be the D (7 bases). The CDR3 has 14 residues. Germline CDR1 reads SGHTA; CDR2 reads FQGNSA. The V and J ends lost 3 bases and 2 bases respectively, with 8 bases between them. CDR3 nucleotides: TGTGCCAGCAGCTTGGGGGGGCCCTACAATGAGCAGTTCTTC. Its translation is CASSLGGPYNEQFF. The complete variable domain, with remaining parts taken from reference TRBV7-2 and TRBJ2-1, reads GAGVSQSPSNKVTEKGKDVELRCDPISGHTALYWYRQSLGQGLEFLIYFQGNSAPDKSGLPSDRFSAERTGGSVSTLTIQRTQQEDSAVYLCASSLGGPYNEQFFGPGTRLTVL.

The V call is TRBV29-1, the J call TRBJ1-1, with TRBD1 matching over 9 bases. The CDR3 covers 14 residues. Germline CDR1 and CDR2: SQVTM and ANQGSEA. The ends lost 0 bases at V and 4 bases at J; junction bases unmatched: 3. CDR3 sequence reads: CSVEETGGGTEAFF. Here the CDR3 DNA reads TGCAGCGTTGAAGAGACAGGGGGGGGCACTGAAGCTTTCTTT. Looking up the rest from reference TRBV29-1 and TRBJ1-1 gives the full variable domain: SAVISQKPSRDICQRGTSLTIQCQVDSQVTMMFWYRQQPGQSLTLIATANQGSEATYESGFVIDKFPISRPNLTFSTLTVSNMSPEDSSIYLCSVEETGGGTEAFFGQGTRLTVV.

The genes are TRBV11-3 and TRBJ2-1; D might be TRBD1 (8 bases). The germline V gene has CDR1 SGHNT and CDR2 YENEEA. Trimming cost V 0 bases and J 3 bases, with 18 bases left between them. The CDR3 extends over 18 amino acids. The chain's CDR3 is CASSLDAGAGGIYNEQFF. DNA of the CDR3: TGTGCCAGCAGCTTAGACGCGGGGGCAGGGGGCATCTACAATGAGCAGTTCTTC.

The CDR3 is CASSLKGLAGVSTGELFF. The CDR3 nucleotides are TGCGCCAGCAGCTTGAAGGGGCTAGCGGGAGTAAGCACCGGGGAGCTGTTTTTT. This chain joins TRBV5-1 and TRBJ2-2; 10 nucleotides align to TRBD2. The CDR3 length is 18 residues. Trimming removed 1 base from V and 4 bases from J; junction bases left unmatched: 10. Germline CDR1 and CDR2: SGHRS and YFSETQ.

This chain connects TRBV19 to TRBJ1-2, with D tentatively TRBD1 (6 bases). CDR3 length: 11 amino acids. Between the trimmed V and J ends, which lost 4 bases and 8 bases, there was a span of 8 bases. Germline V gene data show CDR1 as LNHDA and CDR2 as SQIVND (reference sequence). The CDR3 DNA is TGTGCCAGTAGTACCCAGGGGGGCTACACCTTC. Translation gives CASSTQGGYTF.

The chain recombines TRBV5-1 with TRBJ2-3; D uncertain. The CDR3 covers 17 residues. The germline V gene has CDR1 SGHRS and CDR2 YFSETQ. Deletions cut 3 bases from V and 2 bases from J, with 19 bases between. The CDR3 is CASSSPPPTGTTDTQYF. The CDR3 bases are TGCGCCAGCAGCTCCCCTCCACCAACTGGTACCACAGATACGCAGTATTTT.

The table lists this clone with a few counts. V gene TRBV21-1 combines with J gene TRBJ2-1; the table names TRBD2, a call not compared with the DNA. TRBV21-1 is labeled a pseudogene. The CDR3 is 24 amino acids. The CDR3 coding sequence is TGTGCCAGCAGCAAAGATATCCTTTTGGGAGCTAGCGGGAGCGCGGGGGGAGAATACAATGAGCAGTTCTTC. It codes for CASSKDILLGASGSAGGEYNEQFF.

The V call is TRBV7-2, the J call TRBJ2-3; TRBD2 aligns across 10 bases. Per germline, CDR1 SGHTA and CDR2 FQGNSA. Trimming took 2 bases from V and 2 from J; bases not matched to a gene: 13. The CDR3 has 19 amino acids. CDR3 sequence reads: CASSLRWGSSGSLTDTQYF. The CDR3 DNA sequence: TGTGCCAGCAGCTTAAGATGGGGTTCTAGCGGGAGTCTCACAGATACGCAGTATTTT.

The chain employs TRBV15 and TRBJ1-2; weak D call: TRBD1 (5 bases). The CDR3 runs to 13 residues. Trimming left V 2 bases short and J 4 bases short, with 8 bases between. Germline V gene data show CDR1 as LNHNV and CDR2 as YYDKDF (reference sequence). This CDR3 reads CATSRSDSYGYTF. Here the CDR3 DNA reads TGTGCCACCAGCAGATCTGACAGCTATGGCTACACCTTC. Based on the CDR3 plus reference TRBV15 and TRBJ1-2, the full variable domain is DAMVIQNPRYQVTQFGKPVTLSCSQTLNHNVMYWYQQKSSQAPKLLFHYYDKDFNNEADTPDNFQSRRPNTSFCFLDIRSPGLGDTAMYLCATSRSDSYGYTFGSGTRLTVV.

In this sample, this clone turned up once. The rearrangement links TRBV2 to TRBJ1-1; 8 nucleotides agree with TRBD1. CDR1 and CDR2 (germline): SNHLY, FYNNEI. The V segment lost 10 bases and the J segment 7 bases; nucleotides outside the gene matches: 11. The CDR3 sequence is 13 residues long. DNA of the CDR3: TGTGCCACTCAGGGGGCCCCAGGGGGTGAAGCTTTCTTT. Residues: CATQGAPGGEAFF.

This clone was counted only a few times. The rearrangement uses TRBV20-1 and TRBJ2-1; D is ambiguous. Trimming stripped 8 bases from V and 6 bases from J, with 8 bases between. The V gene's germline CDR1 is DFQATT and CDR2 SNEGSKA (reference sequence). The CDR3 extends over 10 amino acids. In nucleotides, the CDR3 is TGCAGTCCAAGCCCCAATGAGCAGTTCTTC. It is translated as CSPSPNEQFF.

This clone was counted once. This CDR3 is CASSPTGGDTEAFF. The CDR3 DNA sequence: TGTGCCAGCAGTCCAACAGGGGGGGACACTGAAGCTTTCTTT. The chain uses TRBV6-1 and TRBJ1-1; 8 nucleotides match TRBD1. CDR3 size: 14 residues. Trimming cost V 5 bases and J 3 bases; bases outside gene matches: 5. The germline CDR1 and CDR2 sequences are MNHNS and SASEGT.

This clone was counted once. The genes are TRBV2 and TRBJ2-1; 9 positions agree with TRBD1. Germline assignment: CDR1 SNHLY and CDR2 FYNNEI. The CDR3 consists of 15 residues. V was pared by 6 bases and J by 8 bases, with 11 bases of the junction left unmatched. This chain's CDR3 is CASSLDRGRGDEQFF. The DNA for the CDR3 is TGTGCCAGCAGCCTGGACAGGGGTAGGGGCGATGAGCAGTTCTTC.

The genes are TRBV11-2 and TRBJ2-2; TRBD2 agrees at 10 bases. The V and J ends lost 0 bases and 1 base, in that order; junction bases with no gene match: 11. From germline, CDR1 is SGHAT and CDR2 FQNNGV. CDR3 length equals 20 residues. The CDR3 DNA sequence: TGTGCCAGCAGCTTAGAGGGTCGAGCGGGAGGGATTTTGAACACCGGGGAGCTGTTTTTT. It encodes CASSLEGRAGGILNTGELFF.

J is TRBJ2-7 and V is TRBV10-1, with 8 positions matching TRBD2. The CDR3 spans 16 residues. After removal of 3 bases from V and 2 bases from J, the junction contained 9 bases not matched to a gene. Germline V CDR1 and CDR2: WNHNN, SYGVQD (reference sequence). The CDR3, as DNA: TGCGCCAGCAGTGATTATACAGCGGGAGTCCCCTACGAGCAGTACTTC. Translation: CASSDYTAGVPYEQYF.

The chain carries TRBV21-1 and TRBJ2-1; no DNA check was done on the table's D call, TRBD2. TRBV21-1 is assigned pseudogene status. This CDR3 spans 17 amino acids. This chain's CDR3 is CASSKALAGGPRGEQFF. Here the CDR3 DNA reads TGTGCCAGCAGCAAAGCATTAGCGGGAGGGCCGCGGGGTGAGCAGTTCTTC.

The chain links TRBV7-9 to TRBJ2-7; TRBD2 agrees at 10 bases. From germline, CDR1 is SEHNR and CDR2 FQNEAQ (reference sequence). With V trimmed by 6 bases and J by 2 bases, 4 bases remained unmatched. This CDR3 is built from 14 residues. This chain's CDR3 is CASRTSGDAYEQYF. For the CDR3, the DNA is TGTGCCAGCAGAACTAGCGGGGACGCCTACGAGCAGTACTTC.

The gene calls are TRBV19 and TRBJ1-5, with 7 bases fitting TRBD1. The V and J ends lost 10 bases and 3 bases, in that order; junction bases with no gene match: 12. This CDR3 has 15 amino acids. Germline V gene data show CDR1 as LNHDA and CDR2 as SQIVND (reference sequence). CDR3 region: CATGNDRVDNQPQHF. The CDR3 bases are TGTGCCACCGGGAACGACAGGGTAGACAATCAGCCCCAGCATTTT.

This clone was seen a handful of times. The chain joins TRBV5-1 to TRBJ2-7; 7 bases line up with TRBD1. Germline CDR1 and CDR2: SGHRS and YFSETQ. The length of the CDR3 is 14 residues. V dropped 2 bases and J dropped 6; count of bases not matched to a gene: 8. CDR3 sequence reads: CASSFQQGSGEQYF. As DNA, the CDR3 is TGCGCCAGCAGCTTCCAACAGGGGTCCGGCGAGCAGTACTTC.

This chain joins TRBV5-4 and TRBJ2-1; 9 nucleotides line up with TRBD2. After removal of 1 base from V and 2 bases from J, the junction contained 4 bases not matched to a gene. This CDR3 is 16 amino acids long. Per the germline V gene, CDR1 is SGHNT and CDR2 is YYREEE (reference sequence). The CDR3 DNA reads TGTGCCAGCAGCTTGACGAGCGGGAGGACCTACAATGAGCAGTTCTTC. Encoded protein: CASSLTSGRTYNEQFF.

This clone was detected a few times. The chain is built from TRBV10-1 and TRBJ1-1; D might be TRBD1 (5 bases). The V end was cut by 1 base, the J end by 7 bases, with 10 bases between. Germline V lookup: CDR1 WNHNN, CDR2 SYGVQD (reference sequence). The CDR3 sequence is 13 residues long. The CDR3 DNA sequence: TGCGCCAGCAGTGAGTTAAGGGGCGGTGAAGCTTTCTTT. Protein: CASSELRGGEAFF.

The V gene is TRBV18, the J gene TRBJ1-1; D gene unclear. The germline V gene has CDR1 KGHSH and CDR2 LQKENI. The CDR3 length is 14 residues. V was pared by 3 bases and J by 3 bases, with 11 bases between. The CDR3 region has the DNA TGTGCCAGCTCACCCCGGATCGGAGACACTGAAGCTTTCTTT. Protein: CASSPRIGDTEAFF.

This chain connects TRBV11-2 to TRBJ2-3, with a possible D match to TRBD2 (5 bases). V lost 10 bases and J lost 2, with 13 bases in between. The length of the CDR3 is 13 residues. The germline V gene encodes CDR1 SGHAT and CDR2 FQNNGV. This CDR3 reads CATLKRDTDTQYF. For the CDR3, the DNA is TGTGCCACCCTCAAGAGGGACACAGATACGCAGTATTTT.